The source of this TCR beta chain is a study of CD8+ T cells in alopecia areata (dated by TCRdb to about 2018). With regard to the full study: The treated patients took part in an open-label pilot trial in which moderate-to-severe alopecia areata was treated with oral tofacitinib at 5 to 10 mg twice daily. Human TCRbeta sequencing covered scalp tissue and sorted CD4+ and CD8+ peripheral blood T cells from patchy and totalis/universalis alopecia areata patients and healthy controls. Biopsies were taken from tofacitinib-treated patients at baseline and at 4 and 24 weeks of treatment, and a later scalp biopsy was taken in several of the tofacitinib-treated patients. The study used high-throughput TCRbeta sequencing to examine T cell clonal expansion in alopecia areata, in both the C3H/HeJ mouse model and human patients. Patients received tofacitinib for 6 to 18 months and were then followed off drug for 6 months to check for delayed response and recurrence. TCRbeta CDR3 regions were amplified by immunoSEQ multiplex PCR using 35 Vbeta forward and 13 Jbeta reverse primers. The RNA source kit depended on sample type: the PAXgene miRNA kit for fixed scalp, the miRNeasy kit for PBMCs, and the RNeasy kit for mouse skin. Scalp clonality was compared among normal scalp (n=4), patchy alopecia areata scalp (n=8), and alopecia totalis/universalis scalp (n=8).

Read against the paper, the sample's time point label means: baseline before oral tofacitinib. Peripheral blood and lesional scalp punch biopsies were obtained from patients with alopecia areata. PBMCs were isolated by density centrifugation and stained for CD3, CD4 and CD8, and CD4+ and CD8+ T cells were sorted on a FACSAria. Only a few counts were recorded for this clone. Its antigen is unknown. Base qualities are not provided; no much larger clone lies one nucleotide away. The library relied on the immunoSEQ multiplex PCR assay. To provide template for TCR sequencing, every sample had RNA extracted and reverse transcribed into cDNA. SuperScript III was used to make first-strand cDNA, primed with a 2:1 mix of oligo-dT and random hexamers. A synthetic immune receptor repertoire was used to assess amplification bias, and residual bias was removed computationally. The study's processing was this. Raw reads were preprocessed to remove errors, and CDR3 was defined according to IMGT conventions as the region from the conserved cysteine to phenylalanine. Clonality was computed as 1 minus the Shannon entropy, with the entropy normalized by log2 of the number of productive unique TCRs. Whether scalp clones were CD4 or CD8 was inferred by matching scalp TCRbeta sequences against CD4 and CD8 repertoires sorted from blood. TCRdb holds this immuneACCESS table with in-frame rearrangements only. Some clones are missing; in checked studies, unresolved V genes explain under half, and the rest has no known cause. V, J and clone size are taken as reported in that table, and D and trimming were inferred from the DNA itself. The sample includes 110,000 to 150,000 clones, with around 60% observed a single time. The leading ten clones occupy 5% to 7% of the sample.

Here V drops 4 bases and J drops 9 bases, and the junction holds 14 bases not matched to any gene. The CDR3 covers 16 residues, taking in both the cysteine and the phenylalanine. Only the CDR3 part of the read is kept: 48 bases, read in frame from the first base. In the germline V gene, CDR1 corresponds to SNHLY and CDR2 to FYNNEI. General study outcomes and caveats: Unlike mouse skin, where gammadelta T cells dominate, normal human skin contains resident alphabeta T cells that get sequenced too, which complicates analysis of the scalp TCR repertoire. TCR sequences shared between patients were less clear than in mice, possibly partly because of HLA diversity in the patient population. Compared with normal scalp, lesional scalp, particularly in alopecia totalis/universalis, had higher clonality and more expanded CD8+ clones, which suggests antigenic drive.

This sample comprised CD4+ T cells sorted from blood, obtained at week 0. The rearranged segments are TRBV2 and TRBJ2-1, and 8 junction bases match TRBD2. The sequence came from a human donor with alopecia areata. The DNA sequence reads TGTGCCAGCAGTGGGTCCCGGACTAGCTTGAAGTCTGAGCAGTTCTTC. This is translated as CASSGSRTSLKSEQFF.